This TCR beta chain was obtained from a study of OX40 agonist ivuxolimab in advanced cancers. The data were produced by immunoSEQ multiplex PCR, yet TCRdb's version contains in-frame clones alone and is incomplete. The table records fewer than 140,000 clones, about nine tenths of them present only once. Trimming removed 1 base from V and 8 bases from J, with 9 bases in between. This CDR3 is built from 13 residues. In germline, CDR1 is SGHTA, CDR2 FQGNSA. The sample here was CD4+ or CD8+ T cells sorted from blood, taken in a trial of the OX40 agonist ivuxolimab. The chain recombines TRBV7-2 with TRBJ2-1; the D gene is possibly TRBD2 (5 bases). This TCR derives from an adult with an advanced solid tumor such as melanoma, head and neck, liver or kidney cancer. The CDR3 protein is CASSLERTHEQFF. The CDR3 DNA reads TGTGCCAGCAGCTTAGAGCGGACGCATGAGCAGTTCTTC.